The next 10 T cell receptor beta chains were all read from a single sample in a study of blood T cell repertoires in COVID-19. Some clones are missing from TCRdb's copy, which holds only in-frame ones; the method was immunoSEQ multiplex PCR. This table has about 200,000 clones, around nine tenths appearing once. Sequences were obtained from peripheral blood. All receptors derive from a man aged 35-49 years with acute or convalescent COVID-19.

V gene TRBV6-5 combines with J gene TRBJ2-3; 12 positions match TRBD1. V trimming: 0 bases; J trimming: 6 bases; junction bases outside the gene matches: 1. This CDR3 is built from 15 residues. Germline CDR1 reads MNHEY; CDR2 reads SVGAGI. CDR3 loop: CASSYSGTGGDTQYF. The CDR3 DNA reads as TGTGCCAGCAGTTACTCCGGGACAGGGGGCGATACGCAGTATTTT.

A remark on this clone: Other nucleotide sequences from this sample produce the same CDR3. The rearrangement links TRBV18 to TRBJ1-1; TRBD1 matches 10 bases. Germline values: CDR1 KGHSH, CDR2 LQKENI. The CDR3 totals 15 residues. Losses at the gene ends were 3 bases for V and 4 bases for J; bases not matched to a gene: 5. The CDR3 loop is CASSPDRGRGTEAFF. In nucleotides, the CDR3 is TGTGCCAGCTCACCCGACAGGGGGCGCGGCACTGAAGCTTTCTTT.

The CDR3 region is CASSPISGAIGSYEQYF. Written as DNA, the CDR3 is TGTGCCAGCTCACCTATTAGCGGAGCTATCGGCTCCTACGAGCAGTACTTC. The chain employs TRBV18 and TRBJ2-7; a possible D gene is TRBD2 (6 bases). Germline CDR1 reads KGHSH; CDR2 reads LQKENI. V lost 3 bases to trimming and J lost 0 bases, with 18 bases between them. The CDR3 length is 17 residues.

The chain couples TRBV9 to TRBJ2-6; TRBD1 is a possible D gene (5 bases). Trimming pared 1 base from V and 0 bases from J, leaving 11 bases between. This CDR3 has 17 amino acids. Germline V gene sequence: CDR1 SGDLS, CDR2 YYNGEE. The CDR3 DNA follows: TGTGCCAGCAGCGTATCGAGACAGACCTCTGGGGCCAACGTCCTGACTTTC. It yields the protein CASSVSRQTSGANVLTF.

This chain joins TRBV6-5 and TRBJ2-7; 11 nucleotides match TRBD2. Germline V lookup: CDR1 MNHEY, CDR2 SVGAGI. With 2 bases clipped from V and 4 bases from J, the junction kept 4 bases outside the gene matches. This CDR3 has 15 residues. CDR3 in amino acids: CASSYPGTSGYEQYF. The DNA for the CDR3 is TGTGCCAGCAGTTACCCCGGGACTAGCGGATACGAGCAGTACTTC.

The J gene is TRBJ2-1, the V gene TRBV7-2; 10 bases fit TRBD2. This CDR3 has 16 amino acids. The V gene's germline CDR1 is SGHTA and CDR2 FQGNSA. J was trimmed by 5 bases and V by 4 bases; bases with no gene match: 8. For the CDR3, the DNA is TGTGCCAGCAGCTGGTACGGGCTAGCGGGAGACAATGAGCAGTTCTTC. Its translation: CASSWYGLAGDNEQFF.

The chain joins TRBV6-5 to TRBJ2-7; 7 bases agree with TRBD1. The CDR3 is 16 amino acids. The J segment lost 4 bases and the V segment lost 2 bases, leaving 11 bases of the junction unmatched. Germline lookup yields CDR1 MNHEY and CDR2 SVGAGI. As DNA, the CDR3 is TGTGCCAGCAGTTACCCGACAGGGAGTTTATCGTACGAGCAGTACTTC. Translation gives CASSYPTGSLSYEQYF.

CDR3 sequence: CASSLGREGRKQYF. For the CDR3, the DNA is TGTGCCAGCAGCTTAGGGCGGGAGGGCCGGAAGCAGTACTTC. The genes are TRBV7-2 and TRBJ2-7; TRBD2 aligns across 9 bases. V lost 1 base and J lost 8; bases outside the gene matches: 6. Germline loops: CDR1 SGHTA, CDR2 FQGNSA. The CDR3 has 14 amino acids.

Turning to this clone: The identical CDR3 is also encoded by other nucleotide sequences in the sample. The rearrangement joins TRBV3-1 (or the pseudogene TRBV3-2) to TRBJ1-5; 10 bases line up with TRBD1. The germline V gene has CDR1 LGHDT and CDR2 YNNKEL (reference sequence). V lost 3 bases to trimming and J lost 3 bases; unmatched junction nucleotides: 2. CDR3 length equals 15 residues. The CDR3 protein is CASSQGQGYNQPQHF. The DNA of the CDR3 is TGTGCCAGCAGCCAGGGACAGGGGTACAATCAGCCCCAGCATTTT.

This chain links TRBV2 with TRBJ2-1, with D hard to call. Germline V gene lookup returns CDR1 SNHLY and CDR2 FYNNEI. This CDR3 region has 14 residues. Trimming removed 4 bases at V and 3 bases at J, with 10 bases between. This chain's CDR3 is CASSGPGYYNEQFF. The CDR3 nucleotides read TGTGCCAGCAGTGGGCCGGGTTACTACAATGAGCAGTTCTTC.